This TCR beta chain was sequenced in a study of T cell repertoires in cytomegalovirus infection. Study overall: Indicated by public TCR beta signatures were CMV infection and matching HLA type. General study findings and limits: CMV carriers with the relevant HLA were identified by cumulative public TCR beta family frequency. The study found HLA-C-restricted CMV-specific TCR beta clonotypes dominating the ex vivo response.

In regard to this clonotype: The antigen remains undetermined. Likely a read error: the CDR3 ends without its conserved phenylalanine or tryptophan.

TCRdb redid the calling of the reads with MiXCR, one entry per CDR3 protein. The top ten clones hold about 4.2% of a sample with roughly 190,000 distinct CDR3 sequences, approximately 9.6% of them seen once. The length of the CDR3 is 13 residues. In germline, CDR1 is DFQATT, CDR2 SNEGSKA (reference sequence). The receptor's source is a human donor in good health (CMV status not recorded). Some clones in this sample may be carry-over from other donors' samples. V and J are TRBV20-1 and TRBJ1-3; D remains ambiguous. The specimen sequenced was PBMCs. CDR3 bases: TGCAGTGCTAGAACTCTCTCTGGAAACTCCATATATTCT. Its protein is CSARTLSGNSIYS.